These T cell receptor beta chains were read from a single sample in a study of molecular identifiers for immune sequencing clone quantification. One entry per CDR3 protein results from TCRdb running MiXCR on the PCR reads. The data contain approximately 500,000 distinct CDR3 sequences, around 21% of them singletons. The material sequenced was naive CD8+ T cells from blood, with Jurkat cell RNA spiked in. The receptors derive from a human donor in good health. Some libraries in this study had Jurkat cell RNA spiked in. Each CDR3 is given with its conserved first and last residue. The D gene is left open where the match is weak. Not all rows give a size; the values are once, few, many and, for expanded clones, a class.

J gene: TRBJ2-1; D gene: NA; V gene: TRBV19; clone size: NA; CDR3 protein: CASSIGAGLEEQFF; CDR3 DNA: TGTGCCAGTAGTATAGGGGCTGGACTCGAGGAGCAGTTCTTC
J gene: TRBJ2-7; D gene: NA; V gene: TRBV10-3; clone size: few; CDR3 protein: CAISEPGTYEQYF; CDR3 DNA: TGTGCCATCAGTGAGCCAGGGACCTACGAGCAGTACTTC
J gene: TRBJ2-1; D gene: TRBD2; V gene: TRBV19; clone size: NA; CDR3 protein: CASSIGTSGSWSHNEQFF; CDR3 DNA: TGTGCCAGTAGTATCGGGACTAGCGGGAGTTGGTCCCACAATGAGCAGTTCTTC
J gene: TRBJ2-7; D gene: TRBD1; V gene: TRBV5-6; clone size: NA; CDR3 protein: CASSLAGQGDFEQYF; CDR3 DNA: TGTGCCAGCAGCTTGGCCGGACAGGGGGACTTCGAGCAGTACTTC
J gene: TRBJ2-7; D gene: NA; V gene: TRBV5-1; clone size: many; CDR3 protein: CASSLAGAEQYF; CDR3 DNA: TGCGCCAGCAGCTTGGCCGGGGCCGAGCAGTACTTC
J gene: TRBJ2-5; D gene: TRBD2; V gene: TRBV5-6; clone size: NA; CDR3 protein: CASRSPFGAGGETQYF; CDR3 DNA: TGTGCCAGCAGATCTCCGTTTGGAGCGGGAGGAGAGACCCAGTACTTC
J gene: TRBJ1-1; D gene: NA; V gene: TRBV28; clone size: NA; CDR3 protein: CASSLSGFEIVTGAFF; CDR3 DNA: TGTGCCAGCAGTTTAAGTGGGTTTGAGATTGTTACTGGAGCTTTCTTT
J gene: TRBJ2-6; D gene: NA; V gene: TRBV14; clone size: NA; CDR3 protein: CASSRGISGANVLTF; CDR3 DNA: TGTGCCAGCAGCCGAGGAATCTCTGGGGCCAACGTCCTGACTTTC
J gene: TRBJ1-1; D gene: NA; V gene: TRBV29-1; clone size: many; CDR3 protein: CSVPGQVGTEAFF; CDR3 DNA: TGCAGCGTGCCGGGGCAGGTGGGCACTGAAGCTTTCTTT
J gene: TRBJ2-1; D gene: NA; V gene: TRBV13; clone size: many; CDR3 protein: CASSTSGTGQFF; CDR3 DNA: TGTGCCAGCAGCACCTCTGGCACAGGGCAGTTCTTC
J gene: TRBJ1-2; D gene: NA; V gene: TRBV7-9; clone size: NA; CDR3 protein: CASSLDYAYYGYTF; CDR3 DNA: TGTGCCAGCAGCTTAGATTACGCTTACTATGGCTACACCTTC
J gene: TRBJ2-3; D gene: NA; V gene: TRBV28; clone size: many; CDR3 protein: CASSTGEEGGRADTQYF; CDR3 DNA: TGTGCCAGCAGTACCGGGGAGGAGGGAGGTCGGGCAGATACGCAGTATTTT
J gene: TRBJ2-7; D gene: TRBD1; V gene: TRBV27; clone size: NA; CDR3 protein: CASSSRVQGEFDEQYF; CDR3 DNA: TGTGCCAGCAGTTCGCGTGTACAGGGGGAGTTCGACGAGCAGTACTTC
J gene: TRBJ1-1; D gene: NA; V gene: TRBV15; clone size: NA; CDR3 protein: CATSRDPVNTEAFF; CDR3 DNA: TGTGCCACCAGCAGAGATCCGGTGAACACTGAAGCTTTCTTT
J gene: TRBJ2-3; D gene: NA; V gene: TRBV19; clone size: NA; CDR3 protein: CASRRREYADTQYF; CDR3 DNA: TGTGCCAGCCGGAGGAGGGAATACGCAGATACGCAGTATTTT
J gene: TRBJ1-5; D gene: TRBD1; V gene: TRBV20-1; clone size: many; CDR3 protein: CSARGDSSNQPQHF; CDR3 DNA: TGCAGTGCTAGAGGGGACAGTAGCAATCAGCCCCAGCATTTT
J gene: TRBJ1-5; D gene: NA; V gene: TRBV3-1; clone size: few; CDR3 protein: CASSYAPGNQPQHF; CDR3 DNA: TGTGCCAGCAGCTATGCCCCGGGGAATCAGCCCCAGCATTTT
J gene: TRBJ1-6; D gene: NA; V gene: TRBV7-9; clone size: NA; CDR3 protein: CASSLGTDELPSSYNSPLHF; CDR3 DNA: TGTGCCAGCAGCTTAGGGACAGATGAACTCCCGAGCTCCTATAATTCACCCCTCCACTTT
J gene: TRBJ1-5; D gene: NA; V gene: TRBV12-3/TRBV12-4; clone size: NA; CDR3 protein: CASSLGGLHQPQHF; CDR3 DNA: TGTGCCAGCAGTTTAGGGGGGCTTCATCAGCCCCAGCATTTT
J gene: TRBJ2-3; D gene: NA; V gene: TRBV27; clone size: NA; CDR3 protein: CASSPSLGTSTDTQYF; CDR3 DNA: TGTGCCAGCAGTCCTTCGTTGGGGACTAGCACAGATACGCAGTATTTT
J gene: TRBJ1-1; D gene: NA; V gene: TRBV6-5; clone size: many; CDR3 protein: CASSYSGDGGTEAFF; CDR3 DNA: TGTGCCAGCAGTTACTCGGGGGACGGGGGAACTGAAGCTTTCTTT
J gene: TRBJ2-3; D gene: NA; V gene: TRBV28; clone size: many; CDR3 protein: CASSGRTDTQYF; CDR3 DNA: TGTGCCAGCAGTGGGAGAACAGATACGCAGTATTTT
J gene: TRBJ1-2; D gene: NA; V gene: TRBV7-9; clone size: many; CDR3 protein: CASSINYGYTF; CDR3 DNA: TGTGCCAGCAGCATCAACTATGGCTACACCTTC
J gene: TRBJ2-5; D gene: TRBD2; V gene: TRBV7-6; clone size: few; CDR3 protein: CASSLEAGGLETQYF; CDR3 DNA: TGTGCCAGCAGCTTAGAGGCGGGGGGGCTTGAGACCCAGTACTTC
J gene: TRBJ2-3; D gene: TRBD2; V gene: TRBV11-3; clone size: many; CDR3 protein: CASRGLGTDTQYF; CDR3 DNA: TGTGCCAGCAGAGGACTAGGAACAGATACGCAGTATTTT
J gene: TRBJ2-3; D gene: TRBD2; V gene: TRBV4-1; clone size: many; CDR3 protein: CASSQIGRGDDTQYF; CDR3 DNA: TGCGCCAGCAGCCAAATAGGTCGGGGGGACGATACGCAGTATTTT
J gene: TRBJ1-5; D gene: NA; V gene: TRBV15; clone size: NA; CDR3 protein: CATSRDRLGNNQPQHF; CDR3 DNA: TGTGCCACCAGCAGAGATCGTTTGGGGAACAATCAGCCCCAGCATTTT
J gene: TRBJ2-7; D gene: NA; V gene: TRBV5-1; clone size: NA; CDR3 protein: CARSLIRGYEQYF; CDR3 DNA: TGCGCCAGAAGCTTAATCAGAGGCTACGAGCAGTACTTC
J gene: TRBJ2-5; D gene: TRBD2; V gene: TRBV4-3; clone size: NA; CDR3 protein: CASSQDVQGGETQYF; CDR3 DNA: TGCGCCAGCAGCCAAGATGTCCAGGGAGGGGAGACCCAGTACTTC
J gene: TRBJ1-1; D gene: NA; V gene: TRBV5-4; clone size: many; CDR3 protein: CASSPTMGLGRTEAFF; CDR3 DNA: TGTGCCAGCAGCCCCACGATGGGCCTGGGGAGAACTGAAGCTTTCTTT
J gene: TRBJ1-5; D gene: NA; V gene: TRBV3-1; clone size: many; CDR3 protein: CASSQRDDAQGVHF; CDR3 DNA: TGTGCCAGCAGCCAACGCGATGACGCGCAAGGGGTCCATTTT
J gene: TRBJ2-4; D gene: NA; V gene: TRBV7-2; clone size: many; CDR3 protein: CASSFAETPKNIQYF; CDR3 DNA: TGTGCCAGCAGCTTCGCTGAGACACCCAAAAACATTCAGTACTTC
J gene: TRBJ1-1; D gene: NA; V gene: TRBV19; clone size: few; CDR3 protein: CASSMGTRGVNTEAFF; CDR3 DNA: TGTGCCAGTAGTATGGGGACAAGGGGAGTGAACACTGAAGCTTTCTTT
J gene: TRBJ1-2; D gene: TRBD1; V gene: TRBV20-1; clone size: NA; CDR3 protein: CSARVTKNRGTLDYTF; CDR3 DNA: TGCAGTGCTAGAGTTACCAAGAACAGGGGTACATTAGACTACACCTTC
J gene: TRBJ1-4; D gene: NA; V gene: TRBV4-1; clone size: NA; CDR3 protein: CASSDGRNEKLFF; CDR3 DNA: TGCGCCAGTTCGGACGGACGAAATGAAAAACTGTTTTTT
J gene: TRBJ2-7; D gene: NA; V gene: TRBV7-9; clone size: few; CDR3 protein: CASSRQEFSYEQYF; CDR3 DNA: TGTGCCAGCAGCAGACAGGAGTTCTCCTACGAGCAGTACTTC
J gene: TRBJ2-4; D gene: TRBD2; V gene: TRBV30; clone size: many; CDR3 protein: CAWGGLALAKNIQYF; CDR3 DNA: TGTGCCTGGGGGGGACTAGCTCTAGCCAAAAACATTCAGTACTTC
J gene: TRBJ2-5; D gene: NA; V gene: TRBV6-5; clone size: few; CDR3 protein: CASLGGGDEETQYF; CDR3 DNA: TGTGCCAGCCTGGGGGGGGGCGACGAGGAGACCCAGTACTTC
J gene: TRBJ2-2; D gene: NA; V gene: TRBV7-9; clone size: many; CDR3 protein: CASSFVPGDTGELFF; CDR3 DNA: TGTGCCAGCAGCTTCGTCCCGGGTGACACCGGGGAGCTGTTTTTT
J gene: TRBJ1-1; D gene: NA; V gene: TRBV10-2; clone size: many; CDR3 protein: CASSERGLNTEAFF; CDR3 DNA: TGCGCCAGCAGTGAGCGGGGGCTGAACACTGAAGCTTTCTTT
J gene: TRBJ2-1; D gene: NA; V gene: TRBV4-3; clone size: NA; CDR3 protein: CASSQELGASVNEQFF; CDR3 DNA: TGCGCCAGCAGCCAAGAACTTGGGGCTAGCGTCAATGAGCAGTTCTTC
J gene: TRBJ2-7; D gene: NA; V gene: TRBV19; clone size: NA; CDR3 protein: CASSPGSYVQYF; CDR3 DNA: TGTGCCAGTAGTCCGGGGTCGTACGTGCAGTACTTC
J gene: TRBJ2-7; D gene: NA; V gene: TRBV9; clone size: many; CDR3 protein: CASSVVDIPGGEQYF; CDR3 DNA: TGTGCCAGCAGCGTAGTGGACATTCCCGGCGGCGAGCAGTACTTC
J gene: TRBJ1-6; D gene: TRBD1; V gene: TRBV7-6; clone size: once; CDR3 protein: CASSLDDRGISSPLHF; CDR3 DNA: TGTGCCAGCAGCTTAGACGACAGGGGAATTAGTTCACCCCTCCACTTT
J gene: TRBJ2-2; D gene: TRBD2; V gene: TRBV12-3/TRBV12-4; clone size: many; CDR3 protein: CASSSIGREINGELFF; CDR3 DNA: TGTGCCAGCAGTTCTATTGGGCGGGAGATAAACGGGGAGCTGTTTTTT
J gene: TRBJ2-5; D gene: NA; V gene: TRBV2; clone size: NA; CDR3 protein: CASSATHRDLQETQYF; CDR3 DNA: TGTGCCAGCAGTGCCACGCACAGGGACCTCCAAGAGACCCAGTACTTC